This T cell receptor (beta chain) was identified during a study of blood T cell repertoires in COVID-19. Background on the study: Samples representing acute and convalescent COVID-19 were sourced from the United States, Italy and Spain.

Measured with immunoSEQ multiplex PCR; TCRdb has only the in-frame clones, and not every one. Counted here are 60,000 to 75,000 clones, approximately 90% occurring once; the ten biggest clones make up roughly 1.4%. The sequence came from a human donor in a cohort sampled during active COVID-19. The specimen was peripheral blood.

For the CDR3, the DNA is TGTGCCAGCAGCTTAGGTACAGGGGTAGAGACCCAGTACTTC. The encoded protein is CASSLGTGVETQYF. V is TRBV11-2 and J is TRBJ2-5, with 7 positions matching TRBD1. Germline CDR1 reads SGHAT; CDR2 reads FQNNGV. After removal of 1 base from V and 4 bases from J, the junction contained 3 bases not matched to a gene. The CDR3 covers 14 residues.